This T cell receptor beta chain was sequenced in a study of siplizumab effects on memory and regulatory T cells (dated 2019 in TCRdb). Broadly, across the study: The study looked at the effect of siplizumab, an anti-CD2 antibody, on alloreactive T-cell subsets in allogeneic mixed lymphocyte reactions made from human PBMCs. The full study reports these points: Because sequences at frequencies below about 10^-5 were poorly captured, only a minor fraction of alloreactive clones could be mapped back to unstimulated subsets. Roughly 80-97% of proliferating CD4+ or CD8+ clones could not be assigned a naive or memory phenotype. Compared with memory T cells, unstimulated naive T cells appeared more diverse, and naive cells seemed to make a substantial contribution to the alloresponse. Of the alloreactive CD4+ clones that could be mapped, the Treg-derived share averaged about 67% with siplizumab compared with approximately 25% in control reactions. The cumulative frequency of alloreactive sequences traceable to unstimulated CD4+ memory T cells was significantly reduced by siplizumab. Whether proliferating Tregs from siplizumab cultures were suppressive was not functionally confirmed.

Note on this clone: Its cognate antigen has yet to be identified. No base quality values were provided; no much bigger clone lies one nucleotide off.

The CDR3 runs 14 residues from the cysteine to the phenylalanine. Here the CDR3 DNA is all that survives: 42 bases in frame from base 1. Between the V and J ends, shortened by 2 bases and 5 bases respectively, the junction contains 11 bases. Looking up the germline V gene yields CDR1 SGHRS and CDR2 YFSETQ. Sorted unstimulated T cells and proliferating T cells recovered from mixed lymphocyte reactions were subjected to TCRbeta CDR3 sequencing. Fresh whole blood from 9 to 10 HLA-typed healthy donors served as the source for isolating PBMCs. To map where alloreactive clones came from, CD4+ regulatory T cells in the unstimulated state were FACS-sorted. Receptors were amplified or captured by the immunoSEQ multiplex PCR assay. Approximately 100,000 TCR templates per sample were assayed on the deep sequencing platform. Genomic DNA extracted from sorted T cells was used for TCRbeta CDR3 sequencing. The authors processed their data as follows. The R programming language was used for the clonal analysis of the TCRbeta CDR3 data. Comparing unstimulated samples against CFSE-low samples taken after the reaction was how alloreactive CD4+ and CD8+ clones were defined. Regulatory or non-regulatory origin was assigned to alloreactive CD4+ clones by matching of sequences to sorted unstimulated Treg and non-Treg repertoires. Drawn from immuneACCESS, this table holds only the in-frame rearrangements with V and J called that TCRdb kept. Clones are partly lost; checked studies trace under half to an unresolved V gene and leave the rest unexplained. The V and J calls and the clone size are those of that table, but D and trimming were determined from the DNA. Recorded for this sample are 90,000 to 110,000 clones; 92% of them occurred a single time. Together, the top ten hold about 0.78% of the sample.

Sequencing input: Tregs sorted from blood. This clonotype was sampled from a human donor in good health. The V and J segments used are TRBV5-1 and TRBJ1-5; D gene: possibly TRBD1, on 5 matching bases. The CDR3 region has the sequence CASSFGGVDQPQHF. The DNA is TGCGCCAGCAGCTTCGGAGGGGTGGATCAGCCCCAGCATTTT.